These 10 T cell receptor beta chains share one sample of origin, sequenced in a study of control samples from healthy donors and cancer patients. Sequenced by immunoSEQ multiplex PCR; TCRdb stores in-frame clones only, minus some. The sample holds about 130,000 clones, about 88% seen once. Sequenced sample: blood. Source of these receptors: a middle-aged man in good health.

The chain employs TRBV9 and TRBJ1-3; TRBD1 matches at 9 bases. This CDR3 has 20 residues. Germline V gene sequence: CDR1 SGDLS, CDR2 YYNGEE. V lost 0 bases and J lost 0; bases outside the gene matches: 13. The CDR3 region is CASSVGGGGTGSTSGNTIYF. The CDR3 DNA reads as TGTGCCAGCAGCGTAGGTGGTGGTGGGACAGGGAGTACCTCTGGAAACACCATATATTTT.

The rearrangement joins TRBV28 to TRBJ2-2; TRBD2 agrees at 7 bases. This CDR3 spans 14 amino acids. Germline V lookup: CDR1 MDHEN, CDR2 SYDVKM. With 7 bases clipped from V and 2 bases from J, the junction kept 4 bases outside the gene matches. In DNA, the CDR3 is TGTGCCAGCAAGGGAGGGGCCAACACCGGGGAGCTGTTTTTT. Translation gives CASKGGANTGELFF.

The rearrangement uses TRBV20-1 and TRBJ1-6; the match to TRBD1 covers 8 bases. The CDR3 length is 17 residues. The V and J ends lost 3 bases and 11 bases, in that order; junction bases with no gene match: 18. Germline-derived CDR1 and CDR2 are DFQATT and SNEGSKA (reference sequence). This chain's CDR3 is CSASLSSGGRGTAPLHF. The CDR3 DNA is TGCAGTGCTAGTTTAAGTTCAGGGGGCAGGGGTACTGCACCCCTCCACTTT.

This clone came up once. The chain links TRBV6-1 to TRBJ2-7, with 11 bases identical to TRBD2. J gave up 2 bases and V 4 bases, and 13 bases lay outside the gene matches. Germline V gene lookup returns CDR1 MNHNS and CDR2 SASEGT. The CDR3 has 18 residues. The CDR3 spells CASSGYFTSGGTAYEQYF. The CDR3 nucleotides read TGTGCCAGCAGTGGGTATTTTACTAGCGGGGGAACCGCCTACGAGCAGTACTTC.

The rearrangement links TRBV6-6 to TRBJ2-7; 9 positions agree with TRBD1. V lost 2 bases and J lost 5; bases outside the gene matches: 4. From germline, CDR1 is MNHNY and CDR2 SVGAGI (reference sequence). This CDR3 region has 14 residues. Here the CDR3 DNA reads TGTGCCAGCAGTTACCGACAGGGGGTCAACGAGCAGTACTTC. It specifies CASSYRQGVNEQYF.

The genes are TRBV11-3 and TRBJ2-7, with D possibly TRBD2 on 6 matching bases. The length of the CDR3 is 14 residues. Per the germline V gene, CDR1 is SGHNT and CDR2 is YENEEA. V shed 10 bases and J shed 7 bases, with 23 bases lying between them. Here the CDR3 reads CANGGELGFSEQYF. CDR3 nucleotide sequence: TGTGCCAACGGCGGGGAGCTTGGCTTTAGTGAGCAGTACTTC.

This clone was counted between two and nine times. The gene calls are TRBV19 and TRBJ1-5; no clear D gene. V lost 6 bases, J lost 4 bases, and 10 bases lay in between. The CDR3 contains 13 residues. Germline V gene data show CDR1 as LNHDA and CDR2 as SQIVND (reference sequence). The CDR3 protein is CASRQTENQPQHF. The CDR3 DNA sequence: TGTGCCAGTAGACAGACGGAGAATCAGCCCCAGCATTTT.

The CDR3 spells CASSLGRGPQHF. Written as DNA, the CDR3 is TGTGCCAGCAGTTTGGGCAGGGGGCCCCAGCATTTT. The V call is TRBV27, the J call TRBJ1-5; a possible D gene is TRBD1 (6 bases). The CDR3 has 12 residues. Trimming removed 3 bases at V and 9 bases at J, with 9 bases between. Per germline, CDR1 MNHEY and CDR2 SMNVEV (reference sequence).

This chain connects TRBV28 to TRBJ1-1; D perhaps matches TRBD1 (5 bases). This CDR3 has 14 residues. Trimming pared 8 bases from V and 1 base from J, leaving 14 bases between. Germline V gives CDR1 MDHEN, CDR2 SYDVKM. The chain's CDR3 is CASRRPTGNTEAFF. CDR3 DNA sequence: TGTGCCAGCCGGCGACCCACAGGGAACACTGAAGCTTTCTTT.

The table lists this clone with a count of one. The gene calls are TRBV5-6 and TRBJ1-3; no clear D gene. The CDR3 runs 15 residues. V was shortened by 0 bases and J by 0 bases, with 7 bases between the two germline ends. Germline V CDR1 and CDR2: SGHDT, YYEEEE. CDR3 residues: CASSLVSTSGNTIYF. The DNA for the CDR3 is TGTGCCAGCAGCTTGGTCAGTACCTCTGGAAACACCATATATTTT. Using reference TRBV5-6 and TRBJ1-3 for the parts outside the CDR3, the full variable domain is DAGVTQSPTHLIKTRGQQVTLRCSPKSGHDTVSWYQQALGQGPQFIFQYYEEEERQRGNFPDRFSGHQFPNYSSELNVNALLLGDSALYLCASSLVSTSGNTIYFGEGSWLTVV.